Following are 17 T cell receptor beta chains from one sample sequenced in a study of Tregs in tolerant kidney transplant recipients. The protocol was immunoSEQ multiplex PCR, while the TCRdb copy is restricted to in-frame clones and leaves out a portion. The table includes tens of thousands of clones, 90% to 95% detected once. The specimen comprised CD4+ T cells from blood, sampled before the transplant. The source of these receptors is a human donor who received a combined kidney and bone marrow transplant.

CDR3 DNA: TGTGCCAGCAGCTTGACCCGGGGGACCTACGAGCAGTACTTC. Translated, it gives CASSLTRGTYEQYF. The chain is built from TRBV11-2 and TRBJ2-7, with D maybe TRBD2 (6 bases). The V end lost 3 bases, the J end lost 2 bases, and 11 bases lay between the germline ends. The CDR3 totals 14 residues. Germline V gene lookup returns CDR1 SGHAT and CDR2 FQNNGV.

On this clone itself: A junction boundary mismatches the germline segment, possibly from a read error. Other DNA sequences in the sample encode the same CDR3. V is TRBV5-1 and J is TRBJ1-6; D gene ambiguous. CDR1 and CDR2 (germline): SGHRS, YFSETQ. This CDR3 contains 12 residues. CDR3 DNA sequence: TGCGCCAGCAGCACTACGAATTCCCCCCTCCACTTT. This sequence encodes CASSTTNSPLHF.

This chain joins TRBV11-2 and TRBJ2-2, with 15 bases that match TRBD2. CDR3 length: 18 residues. CDR1 is SGHAT, CDR2 FQNNGV, per germline. V dropped 5 bases and J dropped 5; count of bases not matched to a gene: 9. The CDR3 sequence is CASSLRTSGRVWTGELFF. In nucleotides, the CDR3 is TGTGCCAGCAGCCTCCGGACTAGCGGGAGGGTATGGACCGGGGAGCTGTTTTTT.

This rearrangement joins TRBV5-1 to TRBJ2-7; TRBD1 aligns across 7 bases. V dropped 3 bases and J dropped 2; count of bases not matched to a gene: 11. The CDR3 length is 16 residues. CDR1 is SGHRS and CDR2 is YFSETQ in the germline V gene. The CDR3 spells CASSWNDRVEAYEQYF. The CDR3 DNA is TGCGCCAGCAGCTGGAATGACAGGGTAGAAGCCTACGAGCAGTACTTC.

The chain uses TRBV7-2 and TRBJ1-5; D is unclear. This CDR3 has 12 residues. The V and J ends lost 3 bases and 4 bases respectively, with 4 bases between them. Per the germline V gene, CDR1 is SGHTA and CDR2 is FQGNSA. The CDR3 region has the DNA TGTGCCAGCAGCTTCCCTAATCAGCCCCAGCATTTT. Its protein product is CASSFPNQPQHF.

This clone is a singleton in its sample. V and J are TRBV25-1 and TRBJ1-4; no clear D gene. The germline CDR1 and CDR2 sequences are MGHDK and SYGVNS. With 2 bases removed from V and 7 bases from J, the gap between germline ends came to 14 bases. CDR3 length: 15 amino acids. DNA of the CDR3: TGTGCCAGCAGTGAACCCGACAAGGTGGTTGAAAAACTGTTTTTT. Translated, it gives CASSEPDKVVEKLFF.

The gene calls are TRBV6-5 and TRBJ1-3, with unresolved D. Germline V gene lookup returns CDR1 MNHEY and CDR2 SVGAGI. V shed 6 bases and J shed 0 bases, with 9 bases lying between them. CDR3 length equals 14 residues. DNA for the CDR3: TGTGCCAGCAGCCGCGGAGGCTCTGGAAACACCATATATTTT. The encoded protein is CASSRGGSGNTIYF.

The rearrangement links TRBV29-1 to TRBJ1-2, with D uncertain. V was trimmed by 4 bases and J by 4 bases, leaving 16 bases between them. The CDR3 is 14 residues long. Germline V CDR1 and CDR2: SQVTM, ANQGSEA. Here the CDR3 reads CSVGGGELGYGYTF. DNA of the CDR3: TGCAGCGTTGGGGGAGGAGAATTGGGCTATGGCTACACCTTC.

Only one count was recorded for this clone. The chain couples TRBV4-1 to TRBJ2-1; 10 nucleotides line up with TRBD2. This CDR3 spans 16 amino acids. V was pared by 7 bases and J by 8 bases, with 14 bases of the junction left unmatched. Per germline, CDR1 MGHRA and CDR2 YSYEKL. The CDR3 nucleotides are TGCGCCAGCACCAAAAATAGCGGGAGGTCTATTGATGAGCAGTTCTTC. It is translated as CASTKNSGRSIDEQFF.

The V gene is TRBV4-1, the J gene TRBJ1-2; D is possibly TRBD1 (6 bases). This CDR3 contains 14 residues. Trimming took off 4 bases at V and 5 bases at J, with 14 bases between the two ends. Germline CDR1 and CDR2: MGHRA and YSYEKL. CDR3 DNA: TGCGCCAGCAGCCCGCCCACAGGGTTGTATGGCTACACCTTC. Translating gives CASSPPTGLYGYTF.

The V call is TRBV6-4, the J call TRBJ2-2; possible D gene TRBD2, 5 bases. This CDR3 has 13 residues. V gave up 6 bases and J gave up 6 bases, with 11 bases separating them. CDR1 is MRHNA and CDR2 is SNTAGT in the germline V gene. CDR3 region: CASSTTSSGELFF. In DNA form, the CDR3 reads TGTGCCAGCAGCACTACTAGTTCCGGGGAGCTGTTTTTT.

The chain employs TRBV28 and TRBJ2-1; D may be TRBD2 (5 bases). The CDR3 has 17 amino acids. Germline CDR1 reads MDHEN; CDR2 reads SYDVKM. V gave up 6 bases and J gave up 3 bases, with 21 bases separating them. CDR3 bases: TGTGCCAGCAGCCCCACCCCCCTGAGGGCTAACTACAATGAGCAGTTCTTC. Its protein is CASSPTPLRANYNEQFF.

Only one count was recorded for this clone. This chain connects TRBV5-1 to TRBJ1-3; D may be TRBD1 (6 bases). There are 16 residues in the CDR3. V lost 0 bases, J lost 4 bases, and 14 bases lay in between. The germline gives CDR1 SGHRS, CDR2 YFSETQ. CDR3 sequence: CASSLDGTQRGNTIYF. In nucleotides, the CDR3 is TGCGCCAGCAGCTTGGACGGGACACAACGCGGAAACACCATATATTTT.

This clone was seen once. The chain combines TRBV4-1 with TRBJ2-7, with TRBD2 identical over 10 bases. CDR3 length: 19 amino acids. V shed 0 bases, J shed 2 bases, and the junction held 13 bases outside the gene matches. Germline V gives CDR1 MGHRA, CDR2 YSYEKL. The CDR3 is CASSQESLPGLATAYEQYF. The CDR3 nucleotides are TGCGCCAGCAGCCAAGAAAGCCTACCGGGACTAGCGACGGCCTACGAGCAGTACTTC.

J is TRBJ2-3 and V is TRBV11-1, with 13 bases that match TRBD2. Per germline, CDR1 SGHAT and CDR2 FQDESV (reference sequence). The CDR3 is made up of 18 amino acids. The junction had 5 bases not matched to a gene; V was cut back by 0 bases and J by 2 bases. For the CDR3, the DNA is TGTGCCAGCAGCTTAGCGACTAGCGGGGGGCTGTCCACAGATACGCAGTATTTT. Translating gives CASSLATSGGLSTDTQYF.

V is TRBV9 and J is TRBJ2-2; TRBD1 matches at 8 bases. This CDR3 is 15 amino acids long. Per germline, CDR1 SGDLS and CDR2 YYNGEE. Trimming removed 5 bases from V and 0 bases from J; junction bases left unmatched: 3. CDR3 region: CASSKTGANTGELFF. The CDR3 DNA reads TGTGCCAGCAGTAAGACAGGGGCGAACACCGGGGAGCTGTTTTTT.

The chain has TRBV5-6 and TRBJ2-1, with a weak D call TRBD1 (6 bases). Germline CDR1 SGHDT, CDR2 YYEEEE. Trimming stripped 4 bases from V and 0 bases from J, with 11 bases between. CDR3 length: 15 amino acids. The CDR3 nucleotides read TGTGCCAGCAGCATCGGGACAATCTCCTACAATGAGCAGTTCTTC. Protein sequence: CASSIGTISYNEQFF.